Shown below are 20 T cell receptor beta chains from a single sample sequenced in a study of beta chain features in type 1 diabetes. Expressed TCRB transcripts were sequenced because the isolated RNA had all been reverse transcribed beforehand. This table comes from immunoSEQ multiplex PCR, and its TCRdb copy is limited to in-frame clones, with some not included. Seen here are about 930,000 clones, roughly 16% observed once, and the top ten hold about 0.02%. Sequenced: naive CD4+ T cells from blood. All receptors come from a woman aged 18-29 years in good health.

This clone was counted only a few times. The V call is TRBV19, the J call TRBJ2-7; D call uncertain. Germline CDR1 reads LNHDA; CDR2 reads SQIVND (reference sequence). V shed 3 bases and J shed 0 bases, with 6 bases lying between them. The CDR3 is 13 residues long. In nucleotides, the CDR3 is TGTGCCAGTAGTATCGTGGTCTCCTACGAGCAGTACTTC. It translates to CASSIVVSYEQYF.

The chain has TRBV27 and TRBJ2-7; 7 bases are a match to TRBD1. The germline CDR1 and CDR2 sequences are MNHEY and SMNVEV (reference sequence). V was pared by 6 bases and J by 3 bases, with 8 bases of the junction left unmatched. The CDR3 extends over 14 amino acids. In DNA form, the CDR3 reads TGTGCCAGCAGGGACTTTACAGGGGACTACGAGCAGTACTTC. Amino acids: CASRDFTGDYEQYF.

This chain links TRBV5-1 with TRBJ2-6; the D gene could be TRBD1 or TRBD2 (5 bases each). Germline assignment: CDR1 SGHRS and CDR2 YFSETQ. Trimming stripped 0 bases from V and 8 bases from J, with 12 bases between. The CDR3 spans 15 residues. CDR3 in amino acids: CASSLVGDGPNVLTF. For the CDR3, the DNA is TGCGCCAGCAGCTTGGTAGGGGACGGGCCCAACGTCCTGACTTTC.

This clone was seen a handful of times. The V gene is TRBV4-2, the J gene TRBJ2-7, with TRBD1 matching over 9 bases. V shed 3 bases and J 3 bases; nucleotides not matched to a gene: 6. The CDR3 loop spans 15 amino acids. Germline CDR1 and CDR2: LGHNA and YNFKEQ. CDR3 amino acids: CASSHMGQGGYEQYF. The CDR3, as DNA: TGTGCCAGCAGCCACATGGGACAGGGAGGCTACGAGCAGTACTTC.

This clone was counted between two and nine times. This chain joins TRBV20-1 and TRBJ2-1; D is uncertain. Between the trimmed V and J ends, which lost 4 bases and 7 bases, there was a span of 8 bases. The CDR3 consists of 11 residues. Per the germline V gene, CDR1 is DFQATT and CDR2 is SNEGSKA (reference sequence). CDR3 nucleotides: TGCAGTGCTACGGATTGGAATGAGCAGTTCTTC. Translated: CSATDWNEQFF.

This clone was counted between two and nine times. The rearrangement links TRBV7-2 to TRBJ2-1; perhaps D is TRBD1 or TRBD2 (5 bases each). The CDR3 contains 15 residues. The V gene's germline CDR1 is SGHTA and CDR2 FQGNSA. V dropped 5 bases and J dropped 5 bases, with 16 bases sitting between them. Here the CDR3 DNA reads TGTGCCAGCAGCCACCGGGACCGACATAACAATGAGCAGTTCTTC. Translating it yields CASSHRDRHNNEQFF.

In this sample, this clone turned up a few times. The sample holds other DNA sequences that translate to the same CDR3. The CDR3 here is CASSLGRDQPQHF. CDR3 sequence (DNA): TGTGCCAGCAGCTTAGGACGGGATCAGCCCCAGCATTTT. This chain joins TRBV7-2 and TRBJ1-5; D gene ambiguous. V gave up 1 base and J gave up 5 bases, with 6 bases separating them. CDR1 and CDR2 (germline): SGHTA, FQGNSA. The CDR3 is 13 residues long.

The V and J genes are TRBV9 and TRBJ2-5; a possible D gene is TRBD1 (6 bases). There are 15 residues in the CDR3. The germline V gene encodes CDR1 SGDLS and CDR2 YYNGEE. The ends were cut back, 4 bases at V and 1 base at J, with 14 bases in the middle. In nucleotides, the CDR3 is TGTGCCAGCAGCAGCGGCAGGGGTTCCCAAGAGACCCAGTACTTC. Amino acid sequence: CASSSGRGSQETQYF.

The chain links TRBV28 to TRBJ2-1; 9 positions match TRBD2. V shed 10 bases, J shed 5 bases, and the junction held 6 bases outside the gene matches. The CDR3 sequence is 13 residues long. The germline CDR1 and CDR2 sequences are MDHEN and SYDVKM. The CDR3 coding sequence is TGTGCCACGTCCGGGACTAGCCACAATGAGCAGTTCTTC. This gives the protein CATSGTSHNEQFF.

This chain uses TRBV19 with TRBJ2-7, with D maybe TRBD1 (5 bases). Trimming shortened V by 7 bases and J by 1 base, and 11 bases separated the two germline ends. This CDR3 contains 13 residues. Germline V lookup: CDR1 LNHDA, CDR2 SQIVND (reference sequence). The CDR3 is CASNQGRSYEQYF. The CDR3 DNA reads as TGTGCCAGTAACCAGGGTCGGTCCTACGAGCAGTACTTC.

This clone was counted only a few times. This sequence joins TRBV28 and TRBJ1-5, with a tentative D call TRBD1 (6 bases). The CDR3 loop spans 14 amino acids. CDR1 MDHEN and CDR2 SYDVKM come from the germline V gene. The CDR3 spells CAALTGDLNQPQHF. CDR3 bases: TGTGCGGCCCTGACAGGAGACCTTAATCAGCCCCAGCATTTT.

V usage is TRBV6-1 and J usage is TRBJ2-3; weak D call: TRBD2 (5 bases). V was pared by 4 bases and J by 1 base, with 24 bases between. Looked up from germline, CDR1 is MNHNS and CDR2 is SASEGT. The CDR3 has 19 residues. The CDR3 DNA reads as TGTGCCAGCAGTGCCCATTCTATTGGGAGAGGTAGTGGCACAGATACGCAGTATTTT. It translates to CASSAHSIGRGSGTDTQYF.

The chain joins TRBV7-2 to TRBJ2-1; no clear D. The CDR3 is made up of 13 amino acids. The germline gives CDR1 SGHTA, CDR2 FQGNSA. The V end lost 3 bases, the J end lost 5 bases, and 8 bases lay between the germline ends. As DNA, the CDR3 is TGTGCCAGCAGCTTTAACGGGCACAATGAGCAGTTCTTC. Translating gives CASSFNGHNEQFF.

This clone was picked up a small number of times. Given a much more abundant clone one base away, this may be a read error. This rearrangement joins TRBV5-4 to TRBJ2-3; no reliable D call. This CDR3 spans 11 amino acids. Germline CDR1 is SGHNT and CDR2 is YYREEE (reference sequence). Trimming removed 2 bases at V and 5 bases at J, with 3 bases between. The CDR3 reads CASSFRDTQYF. For the CDR3, the DNA is TGTGCCAGCAGCTTTAGAGATACGCAGTATTTT.

The gene calls are TRBV7-2 and TRBJ2-3; D possibly matches TRBD1 or TRBD2 (6 bases each). V dropped 2 bases and J dropped 5 bases, with 17 bases sitting between them. The germline V gene encodes CDR1 SGHTA and CDR2 FQGNSA. The CDR3 covers 16 residues. The CDR3 sequence: CASSLRFWGAGDTQYF. In DNA form, the CDR3 reads TGTGCCAGCAGCTTAAGATTCTGGGGGGCAGGAGATACGCAGTATTTT.

The genes are TRBV4-1 and TRBJ1-1, with D uncertain. The CDR3 loop spans 12 amino acids. V was shortened by 5 bases and J by 2 bases, with 6 bases between the two germline ends. Looked up from germline, CDR1 is MGHRA and CDR2 is YSYEKL. CDR3: CASSTSNTEAFF. As DNA, the CDR3 is TGCGCCAGCAGCACCTCCAACACTGAAGCTTTCTTT.

This clone came up a few times. This chain joins TRBV7-9 and TRBJ2-2; D not resolved. Germline-derived CDR1 and CDR2 are SEHNR and FQNEAQ (reference sequence). This CDR3 spans 13 amino acids. Trimming left V 5 bases short and J 6 bases short, with 10 bases between. Written as DNA, the CDR3 is TGTGCCAGCAGCCAAGTCGTCCCCGGGGAGCTGTTTTTT. Its protein product is CASSQVVPGELFF.

The chain joins TRBV28 to TRBJ2-1; 7 nucleotides align to TRBD1. The CDR3 is made up of 13 amino acids. V gave up 6 bases and J gave up 7 bases; unmatched junction bases: 6. The germline V gene encodes CDR1 MDHEN and CDR2 SYDVKM. CDR3 DNA: TGTGCCAGCAGAGGGACAGTTCGGAATGAGCAGTTCTTC. Translated: CASRGTVRNEQFF. The full variable domain, in which reference TRBV28 and TRBJ2-1 provide the parts outside the CDR3, is DVKVTQSSRYLVKRTGEKVFLECVQDMDHENMFWYRQDPGLGLRLIYFSYDVKMKEKGDIPEGYSVSREKKERFSLILESASTNQTSMYLCASRGTVRNEQFFGPGTRLTVL.

This clone was counted a few times. J is TRBJ1-1 and V is TRBV7-2; D is unresolved. The CDR3 contains 15 residues. The germline gives CDR1 SGHTA, CDR2 FQGNSA. Trimming pared 1 base from V and 0 bases from J, leaving 9 bases between. CDR3 sequence: CASSLGSVMNTEAFF. CDR3 DNA sequence: TGTGCCAGCAGCTTAGGGTCAGTCATGAACACTGAAGCTTTCTTT.

The chain couples TRBV4-2 to TRBJ2-7, with D perhaps assigned TRBD1 or TRBD2 (6 bases each). Trimming took 4 bases from V and 7 from J, leaving 23 bases between them. Per the germline V gene, CDR1 is LGHNA and CDR2 is YNFKEQ. The CDR3 length is 16 residues. CDR3 protein: CASSPPLGGSPGEQYF. Written as DNA, the CDR3 is TGTGCCAGCAGCCCCCCCCTAGGGGGGAGCCCGGGAGAGCAGTACTTC.